The clone carrying this T cell receptor beta chain was counted many times. Its target is unknown. These data originate in a study of regulatory T cells in long-lasting Graves disease. Regarding time point: persistent/refractory GD, antithyroid drugs over 5 years with positive TRAb. TCR sequences were obtained from RNA taken from PBMCs. An endocrinology department in Xi'an, China, supplied the patients. Assembly of TCR beta libraries relied on iRepertoire HTBI primers together with Arm-PCR of CDR3 regions. One entry per CDR3 protein, called by TCRdb with MiXCR from the multiplex PCR reads. The sample carries about 290,000 distinct CDR3 sequences, around 21% recorded once. CDR3 length equals 15 residues. The J segment lost 6 bases and the V segment lost 5 bases, leaving 12 bases of the junction unmatched. Points from the study as a whole: Repertoires from persistent disease leaned toward TRBV28, TRBJ1-2 and TRBJ2-5.

The V gene is TRBV12-3 or TRBV12-4, the J gene TRBJ1-1; 7 positions match TRBD1. The receptor's source is a female donor with Graves disease. The sample here was peripheral blood mononuclear cells (PBMCs), taken when the disease was refractory, from a patient treated with antithyroid drugs. CDR3 loop: CASSEYRGSYPEAFF. In DNA form, the CDR3 reads TGTGCCAGCAGTGAGTACAGGGGCTCGTACCCTGAAGCTTTCTTT.